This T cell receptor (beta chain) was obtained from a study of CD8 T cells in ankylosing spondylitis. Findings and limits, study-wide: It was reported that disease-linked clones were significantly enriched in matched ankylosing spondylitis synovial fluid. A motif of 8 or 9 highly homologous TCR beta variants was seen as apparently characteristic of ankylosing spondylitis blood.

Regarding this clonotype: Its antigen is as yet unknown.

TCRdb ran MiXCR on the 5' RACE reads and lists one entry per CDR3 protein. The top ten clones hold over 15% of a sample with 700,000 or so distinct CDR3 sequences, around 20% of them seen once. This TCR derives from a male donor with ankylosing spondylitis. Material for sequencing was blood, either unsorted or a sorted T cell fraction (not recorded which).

The CDR3 is CATSGRQGGTGELFF. Here the CDR3 DNA reads TGTGCCACCAGTGGGAGACAGGGGGGGACCGGGGAGCTGTTTTTT. This chain connects TRBV24-1 to TRBJ2-2; TRBD1 aligns across 9 bases. The CDR3 contains 15 residues. The germline V gene encodes CDR1 KGHDR and CDR2 SFDVKD. The trim removed 5 bases at V and 5 bases at J, leaving 5 bases unmatched.